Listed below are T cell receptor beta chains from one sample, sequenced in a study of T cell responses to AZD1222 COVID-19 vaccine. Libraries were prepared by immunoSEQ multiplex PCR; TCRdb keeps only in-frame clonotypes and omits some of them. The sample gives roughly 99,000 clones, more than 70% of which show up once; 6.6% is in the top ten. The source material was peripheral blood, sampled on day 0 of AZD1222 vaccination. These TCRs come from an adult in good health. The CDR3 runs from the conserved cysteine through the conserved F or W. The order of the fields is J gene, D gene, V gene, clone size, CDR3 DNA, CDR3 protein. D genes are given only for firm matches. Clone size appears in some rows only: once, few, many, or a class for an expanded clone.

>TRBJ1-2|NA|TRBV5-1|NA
TGCGCCAGCACCGGGCCCGGTTCTAACTATGGCTACACCTTC
CASTGPGSNYGYTF
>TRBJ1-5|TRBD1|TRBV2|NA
TGTGCCAGCAGTGGGACAGGGGGAAATCAGCCCCAGCATTTT
CASSGTGGNQPQHF
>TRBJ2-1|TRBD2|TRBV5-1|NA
TGCGCCAGCAGCTTGAGAGTAGCGGGAGCCAATGAGCAGTTCTTC
CASSLRVAGANEQFF
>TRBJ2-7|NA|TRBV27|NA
TGTGCCAGCAGTCCGACAGGTCCTACCTTCTACGAGCAGTACTTC
CASSPTGPTFYEQYF
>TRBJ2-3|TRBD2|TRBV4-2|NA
TGTGCCAGCAGCCAAGGGAGTAGCGGGAGGACCTCCACAGATACGCAGTATTTT
CASSQGSSGRTSTDTQYF
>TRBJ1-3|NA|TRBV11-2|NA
TGTGCCAGCAGCCCGTCAGGGTGGGGAAACACCATATATTTT
CASSPSGWGNTIYF
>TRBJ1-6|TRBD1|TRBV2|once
TGTGCCAGCTCCCGACAGGGTCCAAATAATTCACCCCTCCACTTT
CASSRQGPNNSPLHF
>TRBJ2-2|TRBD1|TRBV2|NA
TGTGCCAGCAGGGGGACAGGGCCCGGGGAGCTGTTTTTT
CASRGTGPGELFF
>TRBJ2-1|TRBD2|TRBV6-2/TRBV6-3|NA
TGTGCCAGCAGCCGCACCCTGACTAGCGGTTCCTACAATGAGCAGTTCTTC
CASSRTLTSGSYNEQFF
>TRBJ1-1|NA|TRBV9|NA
TGTGCCAGCAGCCCTCTTTCTGGCCTGGACACTGAAGCTTTCTTT
CASSPLSGLDTEAFF